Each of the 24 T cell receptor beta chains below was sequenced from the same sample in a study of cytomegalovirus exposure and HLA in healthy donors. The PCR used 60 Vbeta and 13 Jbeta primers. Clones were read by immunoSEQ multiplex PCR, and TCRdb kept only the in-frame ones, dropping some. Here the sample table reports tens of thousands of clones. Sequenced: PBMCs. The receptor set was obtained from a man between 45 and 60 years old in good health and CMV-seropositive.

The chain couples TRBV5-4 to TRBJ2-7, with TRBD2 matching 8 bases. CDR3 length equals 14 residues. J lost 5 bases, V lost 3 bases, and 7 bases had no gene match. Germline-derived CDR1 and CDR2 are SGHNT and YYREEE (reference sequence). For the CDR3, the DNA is TGTGCCAGCAGCTCTGCTAGCGGGCTCGACGAGCAGTACTTC. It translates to CASSSASGLDEQYF.

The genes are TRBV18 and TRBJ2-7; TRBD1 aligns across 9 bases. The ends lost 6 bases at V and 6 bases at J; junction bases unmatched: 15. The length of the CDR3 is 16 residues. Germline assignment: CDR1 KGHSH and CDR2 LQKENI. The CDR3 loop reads CASSPTLRDRAAEQYF. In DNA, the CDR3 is TGTGCCAGCTCCCCAACCCTCCGGGACAGGGCAGCCGAGCAGTACTTC.

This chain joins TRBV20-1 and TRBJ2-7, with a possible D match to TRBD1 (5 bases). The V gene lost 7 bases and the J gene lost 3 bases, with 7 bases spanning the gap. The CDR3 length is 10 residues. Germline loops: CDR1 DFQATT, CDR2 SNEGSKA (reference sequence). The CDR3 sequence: CSGTYYEQYF. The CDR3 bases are TGCAGTGGGACATACTACGAGCAGTACTTC.

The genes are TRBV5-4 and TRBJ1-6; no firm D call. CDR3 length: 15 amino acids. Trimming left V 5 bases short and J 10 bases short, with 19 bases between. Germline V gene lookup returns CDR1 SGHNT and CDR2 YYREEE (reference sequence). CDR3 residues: CASSSPDTARSPLHF. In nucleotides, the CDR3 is TGTGCCAGCAGTTCTCCCGACACGGCCAGGTCACCCCTCCACTTT.

The CDR3 DNA reads as TGTGCCAGCAGTTACGGGGAGGGACTCCCCACTGAAGCTTTCTTT. It is translated as CASSYGEGLPTEAFF. V and J are TRBV6-5 and TRBJ1-1; possible D gene TRBD1, 5 bases. Germline CDR1 MNHEY, CDR2 SVGAGI. This CDR3 is built from 15 residues. V was cut by 2 bases and J by 4 bases, with 14 bases left in between.

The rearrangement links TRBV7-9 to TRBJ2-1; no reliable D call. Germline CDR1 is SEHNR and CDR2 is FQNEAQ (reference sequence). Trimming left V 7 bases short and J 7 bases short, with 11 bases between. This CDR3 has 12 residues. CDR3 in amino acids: CASTRTGNEQFF. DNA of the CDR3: TGTGCCAGCACCCGAACCGGGAATGAGCAGTTCTTC.

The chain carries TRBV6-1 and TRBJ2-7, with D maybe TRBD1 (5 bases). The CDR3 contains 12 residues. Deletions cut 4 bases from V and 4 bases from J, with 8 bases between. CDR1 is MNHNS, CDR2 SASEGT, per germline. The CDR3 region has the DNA TGTGCCAGCAGTGTAACAGGATACGAGCAGTACTTC. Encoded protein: CASSVTGYEQYF.

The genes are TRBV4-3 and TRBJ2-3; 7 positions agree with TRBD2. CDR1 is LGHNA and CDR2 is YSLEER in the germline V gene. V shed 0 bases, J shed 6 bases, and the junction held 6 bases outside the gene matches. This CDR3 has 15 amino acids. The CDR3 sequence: CASSQERERLDTQYF. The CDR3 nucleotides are TGCGCCAGCAGCCAAGAGCGGGAGCGCCTGGATACGCAGTATTTT.

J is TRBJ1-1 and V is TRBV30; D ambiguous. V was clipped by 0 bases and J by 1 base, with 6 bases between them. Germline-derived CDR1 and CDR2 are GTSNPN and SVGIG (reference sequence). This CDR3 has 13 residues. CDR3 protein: CAWSVHGNTEAFF. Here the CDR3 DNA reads TGTGCCTGGAGTGTACATGGGAACACTGAAGCTTTCTTT.

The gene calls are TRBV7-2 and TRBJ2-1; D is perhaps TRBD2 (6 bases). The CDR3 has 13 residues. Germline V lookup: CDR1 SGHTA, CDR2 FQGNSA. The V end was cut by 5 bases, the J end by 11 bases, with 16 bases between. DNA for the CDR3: TGTGCCAGCAGCCTATCTCGACTAGGCCAGCAGTTCTTC. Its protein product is CASSLSRLGQQFF.

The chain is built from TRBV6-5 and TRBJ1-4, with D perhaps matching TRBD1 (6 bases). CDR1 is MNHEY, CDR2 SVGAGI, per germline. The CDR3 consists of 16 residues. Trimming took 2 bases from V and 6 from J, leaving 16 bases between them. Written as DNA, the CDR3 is TGTGCCAGCAGTTACCGGACAGTAATTAAGGATGAAAAACTGTTTTTT. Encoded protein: CASSYRTVIKDEKLFF.

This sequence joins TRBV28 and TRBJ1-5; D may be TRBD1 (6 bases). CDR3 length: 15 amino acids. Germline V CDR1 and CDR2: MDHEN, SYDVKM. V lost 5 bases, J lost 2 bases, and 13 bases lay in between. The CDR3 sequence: CASSPAAGGNQPQHF. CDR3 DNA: TGTGCCAGCAGTCCTGCGGCAGGGGGCAATCAGCCCCAGCATTTT.

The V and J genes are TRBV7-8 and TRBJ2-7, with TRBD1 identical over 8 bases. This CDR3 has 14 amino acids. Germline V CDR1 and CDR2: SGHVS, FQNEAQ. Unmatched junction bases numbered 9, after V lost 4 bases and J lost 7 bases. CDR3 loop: CASSSSDRAREQYF. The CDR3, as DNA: TGTGCCAGCAGCTCCTCGGACAGGGCAAGGGAGCAGTACTTC.

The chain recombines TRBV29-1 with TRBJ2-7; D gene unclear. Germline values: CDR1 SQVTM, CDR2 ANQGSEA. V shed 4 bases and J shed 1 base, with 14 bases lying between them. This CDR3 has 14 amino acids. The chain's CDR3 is CSVGNSGDSYEQYF. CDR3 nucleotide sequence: TGCAGCGTTGGAAACTCGGGTGATTCCTACGAGCAGTACTTC.

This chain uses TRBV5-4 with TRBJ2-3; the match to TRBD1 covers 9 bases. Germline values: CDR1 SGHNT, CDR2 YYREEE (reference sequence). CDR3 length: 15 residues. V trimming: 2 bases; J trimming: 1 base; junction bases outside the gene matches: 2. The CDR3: CASSFWTGGTDTQYF. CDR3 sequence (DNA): TGTGCCAGCAGCTTCTGGACAGGGGGCACAGATACGCAGTATTTT.

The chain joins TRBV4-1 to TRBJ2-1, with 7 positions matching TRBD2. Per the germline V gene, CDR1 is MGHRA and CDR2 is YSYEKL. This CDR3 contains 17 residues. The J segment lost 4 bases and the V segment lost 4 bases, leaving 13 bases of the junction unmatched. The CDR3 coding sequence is TGCGCCAGCAGCCCCCCCACACGGGCTAGCGGATACAATGAGCAGTTCTTC. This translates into CASSPPTRASGYNEQFF.

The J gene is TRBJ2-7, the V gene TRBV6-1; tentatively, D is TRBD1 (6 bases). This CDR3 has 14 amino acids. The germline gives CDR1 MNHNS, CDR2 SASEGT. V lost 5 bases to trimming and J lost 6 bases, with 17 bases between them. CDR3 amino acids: CASSTGSTLLEQYF. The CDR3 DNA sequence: TGTGCCAGCAGTACAGGGAGTACTCTTCTCGAGCAGTACTTC.

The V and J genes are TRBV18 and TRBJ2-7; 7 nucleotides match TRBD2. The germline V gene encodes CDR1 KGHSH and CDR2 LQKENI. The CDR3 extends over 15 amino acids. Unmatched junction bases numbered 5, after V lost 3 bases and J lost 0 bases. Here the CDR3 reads CASSPSGTNSYEQYF. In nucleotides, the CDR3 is TGTGCCAGCTCACCTTCCGGGACTAACTCCTACGAGCAGTACTTC.

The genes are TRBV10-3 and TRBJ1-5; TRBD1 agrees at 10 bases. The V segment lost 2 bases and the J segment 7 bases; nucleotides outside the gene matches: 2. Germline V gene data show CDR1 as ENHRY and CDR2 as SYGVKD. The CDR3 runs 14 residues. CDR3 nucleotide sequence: TGTGCCATCAGTGAGGGGACAGGGGTACAGCCCCAGCATTTT. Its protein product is CAISEGTGVQPQHF.

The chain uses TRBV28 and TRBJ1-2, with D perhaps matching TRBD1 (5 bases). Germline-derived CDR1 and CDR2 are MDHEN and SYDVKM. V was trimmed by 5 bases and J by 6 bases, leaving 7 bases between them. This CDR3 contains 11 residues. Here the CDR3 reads CASSETDGYTF. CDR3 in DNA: TGTGCCAGCAGTGAGACAGATGGCTACACCTTC.

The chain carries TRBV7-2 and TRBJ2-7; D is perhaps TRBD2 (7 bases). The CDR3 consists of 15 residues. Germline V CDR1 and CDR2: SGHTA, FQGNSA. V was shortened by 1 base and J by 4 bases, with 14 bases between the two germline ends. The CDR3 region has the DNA TGTGCCAGCAGCTTAGAGGGGGGGGTAGAATACGAGCAGTACTTC. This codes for CASSLEGGVEYEQYF.

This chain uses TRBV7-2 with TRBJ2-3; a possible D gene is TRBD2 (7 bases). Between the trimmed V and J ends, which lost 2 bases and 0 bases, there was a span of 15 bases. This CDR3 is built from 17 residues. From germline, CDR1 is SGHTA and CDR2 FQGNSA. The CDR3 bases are TGTGCCAGCAGCTTAAGGCGGGGGCGCCATAGCACAGATACGCAGTATTTT. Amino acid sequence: CASSLRRGRHSTDTQYF.

The CDR3 bases are TGTGCCAGCAGCAGGACAGGGGGGGAAAACACTGAAGCTTTCTTT. The encoded protein is CASSRTGGENTEAFF. This chain joins TRBV7-2 and TRBJ1-1; 10 nucleotides match TRBD1. Germline V gene data show CDR1 as SGHTA and CDR2 as FQGNSA. The CDR3 spans 15 residues. V dropped 5 bases and J dropped 2; count of bases not matched to a gene: 5.

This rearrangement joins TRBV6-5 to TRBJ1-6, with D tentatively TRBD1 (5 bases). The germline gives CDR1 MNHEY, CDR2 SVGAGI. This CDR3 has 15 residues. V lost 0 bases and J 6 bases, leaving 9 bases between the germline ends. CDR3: CASSYSAGFNSPLHF. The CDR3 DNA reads TGTGCCAGCAGTTACTCGGCAGGGTTTAATTCACCCCTCCACTTT.